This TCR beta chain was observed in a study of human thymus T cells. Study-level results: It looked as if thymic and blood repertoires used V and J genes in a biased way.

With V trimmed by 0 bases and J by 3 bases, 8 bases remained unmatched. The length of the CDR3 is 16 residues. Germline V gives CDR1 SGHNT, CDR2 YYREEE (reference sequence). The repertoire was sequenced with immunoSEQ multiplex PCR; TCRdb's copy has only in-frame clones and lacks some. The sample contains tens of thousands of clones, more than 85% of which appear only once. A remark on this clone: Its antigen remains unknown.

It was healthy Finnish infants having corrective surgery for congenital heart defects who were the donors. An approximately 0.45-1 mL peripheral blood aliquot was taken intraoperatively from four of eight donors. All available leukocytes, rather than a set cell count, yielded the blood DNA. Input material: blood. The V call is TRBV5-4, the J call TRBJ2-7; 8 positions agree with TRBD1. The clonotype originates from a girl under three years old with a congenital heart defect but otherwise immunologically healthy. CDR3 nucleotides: TGTGCCAGCAGCTTGGCCGTCGGACAGGGTAACTACGAGCAGTACTTC. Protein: CASSLAVGQGNYEQYF.